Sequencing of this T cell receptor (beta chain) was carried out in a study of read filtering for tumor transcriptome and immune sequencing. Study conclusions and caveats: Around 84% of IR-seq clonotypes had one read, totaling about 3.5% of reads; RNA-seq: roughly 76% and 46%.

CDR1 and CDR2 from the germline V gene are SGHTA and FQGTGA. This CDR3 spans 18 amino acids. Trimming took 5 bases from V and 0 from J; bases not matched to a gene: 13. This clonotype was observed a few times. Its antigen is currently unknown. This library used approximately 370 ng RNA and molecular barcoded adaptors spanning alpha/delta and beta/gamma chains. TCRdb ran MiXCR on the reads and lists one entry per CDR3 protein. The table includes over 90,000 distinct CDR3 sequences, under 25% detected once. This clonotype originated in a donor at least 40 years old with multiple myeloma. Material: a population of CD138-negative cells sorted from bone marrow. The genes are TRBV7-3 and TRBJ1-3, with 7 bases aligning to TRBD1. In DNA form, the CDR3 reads TGTGCCAGCAGCCCAAGTATTCCAGGGGACAGCTCTGGAAACACCATATATTTT. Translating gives CASSPSIPGDSSGNTIYF.